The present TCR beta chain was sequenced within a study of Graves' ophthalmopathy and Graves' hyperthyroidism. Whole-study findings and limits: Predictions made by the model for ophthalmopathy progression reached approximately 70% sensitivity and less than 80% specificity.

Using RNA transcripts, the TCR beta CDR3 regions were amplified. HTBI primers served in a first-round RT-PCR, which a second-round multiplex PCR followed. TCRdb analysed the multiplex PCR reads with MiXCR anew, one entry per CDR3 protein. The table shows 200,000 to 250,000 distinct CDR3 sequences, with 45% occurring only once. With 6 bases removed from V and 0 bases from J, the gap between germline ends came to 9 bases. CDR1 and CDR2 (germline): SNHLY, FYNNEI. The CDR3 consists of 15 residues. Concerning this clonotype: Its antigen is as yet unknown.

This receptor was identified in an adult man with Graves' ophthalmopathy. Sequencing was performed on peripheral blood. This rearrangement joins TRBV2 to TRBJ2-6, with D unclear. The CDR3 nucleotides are TGTGCCAGCAGGGGCACCTCCTCTGGGGCCAACGTCCTGACTTTC. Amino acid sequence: CASRGTSSGANVLTF.